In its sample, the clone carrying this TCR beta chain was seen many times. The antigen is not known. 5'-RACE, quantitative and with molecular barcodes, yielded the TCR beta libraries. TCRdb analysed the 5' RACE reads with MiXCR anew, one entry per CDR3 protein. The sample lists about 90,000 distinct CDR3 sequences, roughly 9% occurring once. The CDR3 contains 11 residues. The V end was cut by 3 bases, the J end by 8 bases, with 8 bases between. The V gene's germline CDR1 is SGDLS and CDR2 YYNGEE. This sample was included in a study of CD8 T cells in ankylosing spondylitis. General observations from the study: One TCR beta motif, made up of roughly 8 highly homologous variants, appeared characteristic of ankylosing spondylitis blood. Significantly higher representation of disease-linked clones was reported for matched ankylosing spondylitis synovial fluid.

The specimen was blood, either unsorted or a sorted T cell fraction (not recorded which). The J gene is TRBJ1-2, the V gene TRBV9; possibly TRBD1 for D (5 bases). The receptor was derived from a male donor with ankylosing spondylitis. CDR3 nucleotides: TGTGCCAGCAGCGAGGGACTCGGCTACACCTTC. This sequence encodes CASSEGLGYTF.